This T cell receptor beta chain was documented in a study of blood T cells in healthy people across ages. Overall study context: Template switching captured about one barcoded beta molecule per two T cells.

Comments on this clonotype: What it binds is not known.

Together with a sample-barcoded 5' primer, a J-beta primer mix was included in a second PCR lasting 7 to 11 cycles. Every cDNA molecule carried a tag from a template-switch adaptor bearing 12 random nucleotides. TCRdb re-called the 5' RACE reads through MiXCR, storing one row per CDR3 protein. Of about 690,000 distinct CDR3 sequences listed, about 43% are singletons. Overall study findings and caveats: Among long-lived donors, naive CD4+ cells were more numerous and diversity higher than in aged donors. Expanded clonotype changes were possibly confounded by unknown donor CMV status.

The clonotype originates from a man aged 80 or over in good health. The sequencing sample was made of blood.

The CDR3 DNA follows: TGCGCCAGCAGCTTGATCCGGGTTCCTCCGCAGTATTTT. It specifies CASSLIRVPPQYF. The chain links TRBV5-1 to TRBJ2-3; D call uncertain. CDR3 length: 13 residues. The germline V gene has CDR1 SGHRS and CDR2 YFSETQ. V was cut by 1 base and J by 10 bases, with 13 bases left in between.